The T cell receptor beta chain under discussion was sequenced for a study of T-cell reconstitution after alpha-beta-depleted transplantation in children. General study findings and limits: High day-60 TCRbeta diversity in some patients came from surviving recipient T cells and thymic progenitors. Reportedly, roughly two months post-transplant, alpha-beta T cells arose from several hundred expanded graft clones. One year post-transplant, T-cell counts and diversity were largely derived from T cells produced anew.

The V gene's germline CDR1 is SGHRS and CDR2 YFSETQ. The CDR3 has 15 residues. V was shortened by 0 bases and J by 9 bases, with 15 bases between the two germline ends. Molecular barcoding with unique molecular identifiers was used for the TCRbeta library. TCRdb reanalysed the PCR reads using MiXCR and keeps one entry per CDR3 protein. Of approximately 150,000 distinct CDR3 sequences in the sample, 8.8% were seen once. A note on this clonotype: Its antigen is still unknown. This may arise from a read error, as a much more abundant clone is one base away.

The chain combines TRBV5-1 with TRBJ1-4, with a tentative D call TRBD1 (5 bases). This clonotype originated in a female patient between 2 and 10 years old who had a stem cell transplant for congenital amegakaryocytic thrombocytopenia, so the T cells may come from the graft donor. The sequenced sample was PBMCs, mostly from graft donor cells, obtained 180 days after TCRalphabeta/CD19-depleted stem cell transplant. The chain's CDR3 is CASSLVPGQDQKLFF. For the CDR3, the DNA is TGCGCCAGCAGCTTGGTTCCAGGGCAGGATCAAAAACTGTTTTTT. The whole variable domain, filled in from reference TRBV5-1 and TRBJ1-4, reads KAGVTQTPRYLIKTRGQQVTLSCSPISGHRSVSWYQQTPGQGLQFLFEYFSETQRNKGNFPGRFSGRQFSNSRSEMNVSTLELGDSALYLCASSLVPGQDQKLFFGSGTQLSVL.